The 22 T cell receptor beta chains reported below all come from one sample, sequenced in a study of blood T cell repertoires in COVID-19. Sequencing used immunoSEQ multiplex PCR; TCRdb keeps in-frame clones, though not all of them. The sample includes over 100,000 clones, around nine tenths of them seen just once. Sequenced input: peripheral blood. Source of these receptors: a man between 35 and 55 years old with acute or convalescent COVID-19.

As DNA, the CDR3 is TGCGCCAGCAGCCAAGATGACAGGGAGACCTATGGCTACACCTTC. It encodes CASSQDDRETYGYTF. The V and J genes are TRBV4-1 and TRBJ1-2, with 7 positions matching TRBD1. The germline V gene encodes CDR1 MGHRA and CDR2 YSYEKL. V shed 0 bases, J shed 4 bases, and the junction held 5 bases outside the gene matches. This CDR3 region has 15 residues.

This chain links TRBV19 with TRBJ2-1; TRBD2 agrees at 10 bases. The V and J ends lost 5 bases and 3 bases, in that order; junction bases with no gene match: 19. The CDR3 is 20 residues long. Germline V lookup: CDR1 LNHDA, CDR2 SQIVND (reference sequence). The CDR3 loop is CASSFRLGGTGTSVYNEQFF. The CDR3 bases are TGTGCCAGTAGTTTCCGACTCGGGGGGACCGGGACTAGCGTCTACAATGAGCAGTTCTTC.

This clone was counted a single time. The CDR3 DNA follows: TGTGCCAGCAGCTTCGGGACAGGGGTCATACCCCGGATGGGAATGAACACTGAAGCTTTCTTT. This gives the protein CASSFGTGVIPRMGMNTEAFF. The chain joins TRBV9 to TRBJ1-1; 10 bases map to TRBD1. Germline CDR1 and CDR2: SGDLS and YYNGEE. The CDR3 has 21 residues. V was clipped by 4 bases and J by 0 bases; unmatched bases: 21.

J is TRBJ2-1 and V is TRBV29-1; D is perhaps TRBD2 (5 bases). Looked up from germline, CDR1 is SQVTM and CDR2 is ANQGSEA. The CDR3 extends over 13 amino acids. Trimming took off 7 bases at V and 0 bases at J, with 10 bases between the two ends. The chain's CDR3 is CSAVRGSYNEQFF. The CDR3 DNA reads as TGCAGCGCCGTTCGGGGCTCCTACAATGAGCAGTTCTTC.

The J gene is TRBJ1-5, the V gene TRBV6-1, with 9 nucleotides matching TRBD1. The CDR3 consists of 15 residues. V was pared by 2 bases and J by 5 bases, with 4 bases of the junction left unmatched. Germline assignment: CDR1 MNHNS and CDR2 SASEGT. The CDR3 protein is CASSETDRGYQPQHF. The CDR3 DNA reads as TGTGCCAGCAGTGAAACGGACAGGGGTTATCAGCCCCAGCATTTT.

The V and J genes are TRBV11-3 and TRBJ2-3, with TRBD2 identical over 14 bases. Germline V gene data show CDR1 as SGHNT and CDR2 as YENEEA. Unmatched junction bases numbered 2, after V lost 2 bases and J lost 4 bases. This CDR3 has 16 residues. Here the CDR3 reads CASSLRLAGGPDTQYF. CDR3 DNA: TGTGCCAGCAGCTTAAGACTAGCGGGGGGGCCAGATACGCAGTATTTT.

V gene TRBV6-5 combines with J gene TRBJ1-2; TRBD1 matches 10 bases. Germline V gives CDR1 MNHEY, CDR2 SVGAGI. There are 14 residues in the CDR3. Trimming removed 2 bases from V and 11 bases from J; junction bases left unmatched: 8. Here the CDR3 reads CASSYGSTGGAYTF. In nucleotides, the CDR3 is TGTGCCAGCAGTTACGGGTCGACAGGGGGCGCGTACACCTTC.

V and J are TRBV6-5 and TRBJ1-3, with 7 bases matching TRBD1. Unmatched junction bases numbered 3, after V lost 0 bases and J lost 4 bases. The CDR3 has 15 residues. Germline V gene lookup returns CDR1 MNHEY and CDR2 SVGAGI. This CDR3 reads CASSYSRGPGNTIYF. CDR3 in DNA: TGTGCCAGCAGTTACTCGAGGGGGCCAGGAAACACCATATATTTT.

V gene TRBV11-2 combines with J gene TRBJ1-2; 8 nucleotides align to TRBD1. The J segment lost 8 bases and the V segment lost 7 bases, leaving 15 bases of the junction unmatched. Germline CDR1 SGHAT, CDR2 FQNNGV. The CDR3 consists of 15 residues. The CDR3: CASTLGPTGAGGYTF. The CDR3 DNA is TGTGCCAGCACCCTAGGGCCGACAGGGGCAGGGGGCTACACCTTC.

This clone has a single count. The gene calls are TRBV19 and TRBJ1-5; TRBD1 agrees at 8 bases. Trimming took 4 bases from V and 1 from J; bases not matched to a gene: 9. This CDR3 region has 17 residues. Germline V gene lookup returns CDR1 LNHDA and CDR2 SQIVND (reference sequence). Here the CDR3 reads CASSSIPQGASNQPQHF. CDR3 bases: TGTGCCAGTAGTAGTATCCCGCAGGGGGCGAGCAATCAGCCCCAGCATTTT.

J is TRBJ1-2 and V is TRBV18, with 8 bases aligning to TRBD1. The CDR3 has 14 residues. V dropped 6 bases and J dropped 6; count of bases not matched to a gene: 9. CDR1 and CDR2 from the germline V gene are KGHSH and LQKENI. The CDR3, as DNA: TGTGCCAGCTCGCCTTCGGACAGGGTGCATGGCTACACCTTC. It specifies CASSPSDRVHGYTF.

This chain's CDR3 is CASSVSTTSGRSRAQFF. In nucleotides, the CDR3 is TGTGCCAGCAGCGTATCAACGACTAGCGGGAGGAGTAGGGCCCAGTTCTTC. J is TRBJ2-1 and V is TRBV9; 13 bases line up with TRBD2. This CDR3 is 17 amino acids long. V shed 1 base and J 13 bases; nucleotides not matched to a gene: 14. CDR1 SGDLS and CDR2 YYNGEE come from the germline V gene.

The chain combines TRBV14 with TRBJ1-2; the D gene is possibly TRBD1 (5 bases). Germline CDR1 reads SGHDN; CDR2 reads FVKESK. The CDR3 spans 14 residues. Between the trimmed V and J ends, which lost 0 bases and 6 bases, there was a span of 11 bases. CDR3 sequence reads: CASSQDRRVNGYTF. The CDR3 nucleotides are TGTGCCAGCAGCCAAGACCGCAGGGTAAATGGCTACACCTTC.

This sequence joins TRBV6-5 and TRBJ1-6; tentatively, D is TRBD1 (5 bases). The CDR3 has 14 residues. Germline V gene lookup returns CDR1 MNHEY and CDR2 SVGAGI. V lost 7 bases to trimming and J lost 4 bases, with 11 bases between them. CDR3 nucleotides: TGTGCCAGCACTTTAGGGGCATATAATTCACCCCTCCACTTT. The encoded protein is CASTLGAYNSPLHF.

The gene calls are TRBV28 and TRBJ2-7, with TRBD1 matching over 8 bases. This CDR3 spans 14 amino acids. Trimming cost V 4 bases and J 4 bases; bases outside gene matches: 6. Germline CDR1 reads MDHEN; CDR2 reads SYDVKM. The CDR3 DNA reads as TGTGCCAGCAGTTCGTCGGGACAGGAATACGAGCAGTACTTC. Its protein is CASSSSGQEYEQYF.

This chain uses TRBV7-9 with TRBJ2-1; D remains ambiguous. Deletions cut 0 bases from V and 5 bases from J, with 5 bases between. Germline V lookup: CDR1 SEHNR, CDR2 FQNEAQ (reference sequence). The CDR3 length is 13 residues. CDR3 nucleotide sequence: TGTGCCAGCAGCTTAGCGCGGCACAATGAGCAGTTCTTC. It yields the protein CASSLARHNEQFF.

This chain connects TRBV19 to TRBJ1-2; D may be TRBD1 (6 bases). The CDR3 has 14 amino acids. Germline CDR1 reads LNHDA; CDR2 reads SQIVND (reference sequence). The V end lost 3 bases, the J end lost 2 bases, and 10 bases lay between the germline ends. The CDR3 DNA reads TGTGCCAGTAGTATCGGGGGGGCGAACTATGGCTACACCTTC. Protein sequence: CASSIGGANYGYTF.

The chain combines TRBV5-8 with TRBJ2-3, with 14 bases identical to TRBD2. Unmatched junction bases numbered 1, after V lost 3 bases and J lost 4 bases. Looked up from germline, CDR1 is SGHTS and CDR2 is YDEGEE. CDR3 length equals 15 residues. The CDR3 spells CASSSGLAGADTQYF. The DNA of the CDR3 is TGTGCCAGCAGCTCGGGACTAGCGGGAGCAGATACGCAGTATTTT.

This chain uses TRBV18 with TRBJ2-5; D perhaps matches TRBD2 (7 bases). The germline gives CDR1 KGHSH, CDR2 LQKENI. The CDR3 consists of 14 residues. With 2 bases removed from V and 2 bases from J, the gap between germline ends came to 9 bases. The CDR3 region has the DNA TGTGCCAGCTCACCAGGGGGGGCTCAAGAGACCCAGTACTTC. Amino acid sequence: CASSPGGAQETQYF.

The chain carries TRBV7-2 and TRBJ1-2, with D possibly being TRBD1 (5 bases). The germline CDR1 and CDR2 sequences are SGHTA and FQGNSA. V was pared by 2 bases and J by 6 bases, with 19 bases between. The CDR3 runs 16 residues. For the CDR3, the DNA is TGTGCCAGCAGCTTAACCCACCTTTCCGGGGGAAATGGCTACACCTTC. Translation: CASSLTHLSGGNGYTF.

The V and J genes are TRBV5-5 and TRBJ2-7; D perhaps matches TRBD1 (7 bases). Per the germline V gene, CDR1 is SGHKS and CDR2 is YYEKEE (reference sequence). V dropped 4 bases and J dropped 3 bases, with 20 bases sitting between them. This CDR3 region has 16 residues. The CDR3 DNA reads as TGTGCCAGCAGCCCCCTTCCGGGGGACAGCAGCTACGAGCAGTACTTC. Residues: CASSPLPGDSSYEQYF. Looking up the rest from reference TRBV5-5 and TRBJ2-7 gives the full variable domain: DAGVTQSPTHLIKTRGQQVTLRCSPISGHKSVSWYQQVLGQGPQFIFQYYEKEERGRGNFPDRFSARQFPNYSSELNVNALLLGDSALYLCASSPLPGDSSYEQYFGPGTRLTVT.

This clone is labeled as medium-sized. This rearrangement joins TRBV5-4 to TRBJ2-3, with a possible D match to TRBD1 (6 bases). CDR1 and CDR2 from the germline V gene are SGHNT and YYREEE (reference sequence). This CDR3 is 16 amino acids long. V was pared by 0 bases and J by 2 bases, with 13 bases between. In DNA form, the CDR3 reads TGTGCCAGCAGCTTGGAGGGGGACCTATCCACAGATACGCAGTATTTT. Its translation: CASSLEGDLSTDTQYF.